These 17 T cell receptor beta chains originate from one sample sequenced in a study of blood T cell repertoires in COVID-19. Profiling relied on immunoSEQ multiplex PCR, and the TCRdb table lists in-frame clones only, not all of them. The sample records about 150,000 clones, over 70% being singletons. The sequencing sample was made of peripheral blood. Source of these receptors: a man older than 75 with acute or convalescent COVID-19.

This chain joins TRBV3-1 (or the pseudogene TRBV3-2) and TRBJ2-7; D possibly corresponds to TRBD1 (5 bases). Germline CDR1 is LGHDT and CDR2 is YNNKEL (reference sequence). V lost 2 bases and J 2 bases, leaving 13 bases between the germline ends. This CDR3 is built from 15 residues. As DNA, the CDR3 is TGTGCCAGCAGCCAATACCAGGACACGGCCTACGAGCAGTACTTC. This codes for CASSQYQDTAYEQYF.

The J gene is TRBJ1-5, the V gene TRBV20-1; D gene unclear. Deletions cut 3 bases from V and 5 bases from J, with 5 bases between. This CDR3 contains 11 residues. In germline, CDR1 is DFQATT, CDR2 SNEGSKA (reference sequence). The CDR3 is CSASPDQPQHF. CDR3 in DNA: TGCAGTGCTAGTCCGGATCAGCCCCAGCATTTT.

This sequence joins TRBV3-1 (or the pseudogene TRBV3-2) and TRBJ2-7; 10 bases match TRBD1. CDR3 length equals 14 residues. Trimming cost V 4 bases and J 4 bases; bases outside gene matches: 4. Germline CDR1 is LGHDT and CDR2 is YNNKEL (reference sequence). The CDR3 DNA sequence: TGTGCCAGCAGCCCCGGGACAGGGGTTTACGAGCAGTACTTC. Translating gives CASSPGTGVYEQYF.

This clone occurred once. The chain has TRBV5-6 and TRBJ2-2; D is uncertain. Trimming pared 7 bases from V and 0 bases from J, leaving 7 bases between. Looked up from germline, CDR1 is SGHDT and CDR2 is YYEEEE. The CDR3 is 13 residues long. CDR3: CASEVSNTGELFF. Here the CDR3 DNA reads TGTGCCAGCGAGGTGTCGAACACCGGGGAGCTGTTTTTT. Using reference TRBV5-6 and TRBJ2-2 for the parts outside the CDR3, the full variable domain is DAGVTQSPTHLIKTRGQQVTLRCSPKSGHDTVSWYQQALGQGPQFIFQYYEEEERQRGNFPDRFSGHQFPNYSSELNVNALLLGDSALYLCASEVSNTGELFFGEGSRLTVL.

The chain recombines TRBV6-1 with TRBJ2-5; D perhaps matches TRBD1 (7 bases). V shed 5 bases and J shed 4 bases, with 17 bases lying between them. Germline V gives CDR1 MNHNS, CDR2 SASEGT. CDR3 length: 15 amino acids. CDR3 DNA: TGTGCCAGCAGTCACCGGGACTCAGGGGGAGAGACCCAGTACTTC. Its translation: CASSHRDSGGETQYF.

The chain joins TRBV5-1 to TRBJ1-3; D is uncertain. This CDR3 region has 16 residues. Per the germline V gene, CDR1 is SGHRS and CDR2 is YFSETQ. Trimming cost V 2 bases and J 4 bases, with 16 bases left between them. CDR3 region: CASSFLPTGPGNTIYF. DNA for the CDR3: TGCGCCAGCAGCTTTCTCCCCACGGGTCCGGGAAACACCATATATTTT.

The V call is TRBV5-6, the J call TRBJ1-5; D gene ambiguous. V dropped 3 bases and J dropped 2 bases, with 9 bases sitting between them. This CDR3 spans 14 amino acids. The germline gives CDR1 SGHDT, CDR2 YYEEEE. Here the CDR3 DNA reads TGTGCCAGCAGCTCGCAGGAGGGCAATCAGCCCCAGCATTTT. Translation: CASSSQEGNQPQHF.

As concerns this clone: In the same sample, other DNA sequences code for this CDR3. V gene TRBV24-1 combines with J gene TRBJ1-5; D gene uncertain. This CDR3 has 12 residues. Germline-derived CDR1 and CDR2 are KGHDR and SFDVKD. V lost 1 base and J 6 bases, leaving 3 bases between the germline ends. CDR3 loop: CATSDFGQPQHF. DNA for the CDR3: TGTGCCACCAGTGATTTCGGTCAGCCCCAGCATTTT.

The rearrangement uses TRBV5-1 and TRBJ1-3; a possible D gene is TRBD1 (5 bases). CDR3 length equals 15 residues. V was shortened by 4 bases and J by 0 bases, with 11 bases between the two germline ends. Germline CDR1 is SGHRS and CDR2 is YFSETQ. In nucleotides, the CDR3 is TGCGCCAGCAGCCGGGAGGGGAACTCTGGAAACACCATATATTTT. It translates to CASSREGNSGNTIYF.

The genes are TRBV3-1 (or the pseudogene TRBV3-2) and TRBJ1-6; TRBD1 agrees at 7 bases. Germline-derived CDR1 and CDR2 are LGHDT and YNNKEL (reference sequence). CDR3 length equals 14 residues. With V trimmed by 3 bases and J by 14 bases, 10 bases remained unmatched. In nucleotides, the CDR3 is TGTGCCAGCAGCCAGCGGCAGGGGGATGGGGCCCTCCACTTT. It is translated as CASSQRQGDGALHF.

The sample holds a few counts of this clone. The V gene is TRBV20-1, the J gene TRBJ1-6; 8 bases are a match to TRBD1. Germline CDR1 and CDR2: DFQATT and SNEGSKA (reference sequence). The CDR3 extends over 14 amino acids. V dropped 3 bases and J dropped 10; count of bases not matched to a gene: 8. DNA of the CDR3: TGCAGTGCTAGTAGACAGGGGACTTCATCACCCCTCCACTTT. Translated: CSASRQGTSSPLHF.

CDR3 protein: CASNQAGQETQYF. The CDR3 nucleotides read TGTGCCAGTAATCAAGCGGGGCAAGAGACCCAGTACTTC. This rearrangement joins TRBV19 to TRBJ2-5; the match to TRBD2 covers 7 bases. V trimming: 7 bases; J trimming: 2 bases; junction bases outside the gene matches: 4. The germline gives CDR1 LNHDA, CDR2 SQIVND (reference sequence). This CDR3 spans 13 amino acids. The full variable domain, in which reference TRBV19 and TRBJ2-5 provide the parts outside the CDR3, is DGGITQSPKYLFRKEGQNVTLSCEQNLNHDAMYWYRQDPGQGLRLIYYSQIVNDFQKGDIAEGYSVSREKKESFPLTVTSAQKNPTAFYLCASNQAGQETQYFGPGTRLLVL.

Concerning this clone itself: Distinct nucleotide sequences in the sample also encode this CDR3. For the CDR3, the DNA is TGTGCCAGCAGCCCCCTAACAGGGAACACTGAAGCTTTCTTT. This gives the protein CASSPLTGNTEAFF. The chain has TRBV3-1 (or the pseudogene TRBV3-2) and TRBJ1-1, with D perhaps TRBD1 (5 bases). The length of the CDR3 is 14 residues. The germline V gene encodes CDR1 LGHDT and CDR2 YNNKEL (reference sequence). V shed 4 bases and J shed 1 base, with 10 bases lying between them.

The chain is built from TRBV9 and TRBJ1-2; tentative D call: TRBD1 (5 bases). The CDR3 is made up of 14 amino acids. The V gene lost 2 bases and the J gene lost 2 bases, with 10 bases spanning the gap. Per the germline V gene, CDR1 is SGDLS and CDR2 is YYNGEE. The CDR3 sequence: CASSVQGMNYGYTF. CDR3 bases: TGTGCCAGCAGCGTCCAGGGAATGAACTATGGCTACACCTTC.

The rearrangement links TRBV16 to TRBJ1-2; a weak D match, TRBD1 (5 bases). This CDR3 has 14 amino acids. V shed 0 bases and J shed 6 bases, with 11 bases lying between them. CDR1 KGHSY and CDR2 FQNENV come from the germline V gene. The CDR3 spells CASSQSARANGYTF. The DNA for the CDR3 is TGTGCCAGCAGCCAATCTGCCAGGGCCAATGGCTACACCTTC.

The gene calls are TRBV5-1 and TRBJ2-4, with 8 bases lining up with TRBD2. The J segment lost 7 bases and the V segment lost 6 bases, leaving 9 bases of the junction unmatched. The length of the CDR3 is 14 residues. Germline V gene data show CDR1 as SGHRS and CDR2 as YFSETQ. The CDR3 DNA is TGCGCCAGCAACCCGGGGGGGGCTGGGAACATTCAGTACTTC. It codes for CASNPGGAGNIQYF.

The chain combines TRBV9 with TRBJ2-7; 7 bases map to TRBD2. V was pared by 4 bases and J by 2 bases, with 6 bases of the junction left unmatched. CDR3 length: 14 amino acids. Germline loops: CDR1 SGDLS, CDR2 YYNGEE. The DNA of the CDR3 is TGTGCCAGCAGCCTTGGGAGGGAGACCTACGAGCAGTACTTC. It encodes CASSLGRETYEQYF.